A selection of T cell receptor beta chains follows, all from one sample in a study of OX40 agonist ivuxolimab in advanced cancers. Repertoires were generated with immunoSEQ multiplex PCR, while TCRdb's copy carries only in-frame clones and drops some. This sample carries 70,000 to 95,000 clones, about 81% of them seen once, and the ten largest clones take around 7%. The specimen comprised CD4+ or CD8+ T cells sorted from blood, sampled in a trial of the OX40 agonist ivuxolimab. The receptor source for this set is an adult with an advanced solid tumor such as melanoma, head and neck, liver or kidney cancer. CDR3s include the opening cysteine and the closing phenylalanine or tryptophan. Fields, in order: J gene, clone size, D gene, V gene, CDR3 DNA, CDR3 protein. A D gene is named only where the DNA matches it firmly. Size is omitted from some rows. Given values are once, few, many or a class for expanded clones.

TRBJ1-2 | - | - | TRBV2 | TGTGCCAGCAGTGAAGGGATTCAAAACTATGGCTACACCTTC | CASSEGIQNYGYTF
TRBJ2-5 | few | TRBD1 | TRBV5-1 | TGCGCCAGCAGCTTGGCCCCCCCGACAGGGCCCCAAGAGACCCAGTACTTC | CASSLAPPTGPQETQYF
TRBJ2-3 | - | - | TRBV12-1 | TGTGCCAGCAGCCCGTCCGAATCGGATACGCAGTATTTT | CASSPSESDTQYF
TRBJ2-7 | once | TRBD1 | TRBV9 | TGTGCCAGCAGCGGACAGGGGAACAACGAGCAGTACTTC | CASSGQGNNEQYF
TRBJ1-2 | few | - | TRBV6-5 | TGTGCCAGCAGTTACTCGAGAGGGGCGGGCTATGGCTACACCTTC | CASSYSRGAGYGYTF
TRBJ2-1 | - | - | TRBV7-8 | TGTGCCAGCAGCACCGGAGGTAGCTCCTACAATGAGCAGTTCTTC | CASSTGGSSYNEQFF
TRBJ2-2 | - | TRBD1 | TRBV6-5 | TGTGCCAGCATGGGTGGGGACAGTTTCCCCGGGGAGCTGTTTTTT | CASMGGDSFPGELFF
TRBJ1-1 | - | - | TRBV19 | TGTGCCAGTAGTATTGTTCACATGAACACTGAAGCTTTCTTT | CASSIVHMNTEAFF
TRBJ2-7 | - | TRBD2 | TRBV13 | TGTGCCAGCAGCTTAAGACTAGCGGGAGGGCCGCTCAGGTCCGGCGAGCAGTACTTC | CASSLRLAGGPLRSGEQYF
TRBJ2-3 | - | - | TRBV28 | TGTGCCAGCAGTCCCTGGGCTAGCACAGATACGCAGTATTTT | CASSPWASTDTQYF
TRBJ2-3 | - | TRBD2 | TRBV7-2 | TGTGCCAGCAGCTTCGGACTAGCTGTAACAGATACGCAGTATTTT | CASSFGLAVTDTQYF
TRBJ2-1 | once | TRBD2 | TRBV4-1 | TGCGCCAGCAGCCAAGATGGGACTAGCGGGGGGTACAATGAGCAGTTCTTC | CASSQDGTSGGYNEQFF
TRBJ1-4 | - | - | TRBV1 | TGCACCAGCAGCCAGGACAGGGGGCCGAATGAAAAACTGTTTTTT | CTSSQDRGPNEKLFF
TRBJ1-5 | - | TRBD1 | TRBV5-5 | TGTGCCAGCAGTCGGGAAACAGGGGGCTCGGGCAATCAGCCCCAGCATTTT | CASSRETGGSGNQPQHF
TRBJ2-5 | - | - | TRBV14 | TGTGCCAGCAGCCGCAACCGGGGTCAAGAGACCCAGTACTTC | CASSRNRGQETQYF
TRBJ2-7 | once | - | TRBV7-2 | TGTGCCAGCAGCGCAAGCGGACTACGTTCCTACGAGCAGTACTTC | CASSASGLRSYEQYF
TRBJ2-1 | - | TRBD2 | TRBV28 | TGTGCCAGCAGTTTCCCCTTCGGGACTAGCGGCTACAATGAGCAGTTCTTC | CASSFPFGTSGYNEQFF
TRBJ2-7 | - | - | TRBV5-4 | TGTGCCAGCAGCTTACTGGACGGAAATTCCTACGAGCAGTACTTC | CASSLLDGNSYEQYF
TRBJ1-4 | - | - | TRBV6-6 | TGTGCCAGCAGTTCCGACGGTGCAACTAATGAAAAACTGTTTTTT | CASSSDGATNEKLFF
TRBJ2-3 | - | TRBD1 | TRBV7-2 | TGTGCCAGCAGCCCCGGGACAGGGGGGACAGATACGCAGTATTTT | CASSPGTGGTDTQYF
TRBJ2-3 | - | TRBD1 | TRBV29-1 | TGCAGCGTTGAGGGACAGGGTTATACAGATACGCAGTATTTT | CSVEGQGYTDTQYF
TRBJ2-3 | once | - | TRBV2 | TGTGCCAGCAGTGAAGACAGTAGCACAGATACGCAGTATTTT | CASSEDSSTDTQYF
TRBJ2-2 | - | - | TRBV9 | TGTGCCAGCAGCGTAGGGCAGGGAAAGAACACCGGGGAGCTGTTTTTT | CASSVGQGKNTGELFF
TRBJ1-5 | - | TRBD1 | TRBV7-8 | TGTGCCAGCAGCCTCCGGTGGGACAGGGCGGATCAGCCCCAGCATTTT | CASSLRWDRADQPQHF
TRBJ2-5 | - | TRBD2 | TRBV7-2 | TGTGCCAGCAGCACTCAGCGGGGCCCTCAAGAGACCCAGTACTTC | CASSTQRGPQETQYF
TRBJ2-3 | - | - | TRBV4-3 | TGCGCCAGCAGCCAAGAATTGGCAGATACGCAGTATTTT | CASSQELADTQYF
TRBJ2-5 | - | TRBD2 | TRBV15 | TGTGCCACCAGCAGAGGAGGTGCTAGCGGGAGGGAAGAGACCCAGTACTTC | CATSRGGASGREETQYF
TRBJ2-7 | - | - | TRBV19 | TGTGCCAGTAGTATAAAGGACGAGCAGTACTTC | CASSIKDEQYF
TRBJ2-2 | - | TRBD1 | TRBV4-1 | TGCGCCAGCAGCATTGGGCCACAGGGGTATACCGGGGAGCTGTTTTTT | CASSIGPQGYTGELFF
TRBJ2-5 | - | TRBD1 | TRBV27 | TGTGCCAGCAGTTTCCTCCCGCCGGGACAGGGGCTTGAGACCCAGTACTTC | CASSFLPPGQGLETQYF
TRBJ2-7 | - | TRBD1 | TRBV28 | TGTGCCAGCAGTTCCTCCGGGACAGGGTTGTACGAGCAGTACTTC | CASSSSGTGLYEQYF
TRBJ1-4 | - | TRBD1 | TRBV5-6 | TGTGCCAGCAGCCCCAGGGGGCGAGGTGAAAAACTGTTTTTT | CASSPRGRGEKLFF
TRBJ1-2 | - | - | TRBV7-8 | TGTGCCACGGAAGGGGGCTATGGCTACACCTTC | CATEGGYGYTF
TRBJ1-1 | once | - | TRBV11-2 | TGTGCCAGCAGCTTAGACAGGGTTTCGAGCACTGAAGCTTTCTTT | CASSLDRVSSTEAFF
TRBJ2-7 | - | - | TRBV27 | TGTGCCAGCAGCCCCGGACTGTCCTACGAGCAGTACTTC | CASSPGLSYEQYF
TRBJ2-3 | - | TRBD2 | TRBV28 | TGTGCCAGCAGTCCGTTAGGGACTAGCGGGACGTTCTATACGCAGTATTTT | CASSPLGTSGTFYTQYF
TRBJ1-1 | - | - | TRBV2 | TGTGCCAGCCTTCTGGACCGGGGCAACACTGAAGCTTTCTTT | CASLLDRGNTEAFF
TRBJ2-3 | once | - | TRBV6-5 | TGTGCCAGCAGGCCCCCGGGCACAGATACGCAGTATTTT | CASRPPGTDTQYF
TRBJ2-7 | - | - | TRBV5-1 | TGCGCCAGCAGCTCGTCCGCCGGGGTAACCTACGAGCAGTACTTC | CASSSSAGVTYEQYF
TRBJ1-5 | - | - | TRBV19 | TGTGCCAGTAGTCGGCAGTACTCCTCCAATCAGCCCCAGCATTTT | CASSRQYSSNQPQHF
TRBJ2-3 | - | - | TRBV7-2 | TGTGCCAGCCAAAACCCCGCCGGGGATACGCAGTATTTT | CASQNPAGDTQYF
TRBJ2-1 | - | TRBD1 | TRBV30 | TGTGCCTGGAGGAAAACCGGACAGGGGGTTTCGAATGAGCAGTTCTTC | CAWRKTGQGVSNEQFF
TRBJ2-5 | - | TRBD1 | TRBV2 | TGTGCCAGCATGGGGGACAGGGGGCGGCAAGAGACCCAGTACTTC | CASMGDRGRQETQYF
TRBJ2-1 | - | TRBD1 | TRBV9 | TGTGCCAGCAGCGTATCACAGGGGTGGAATGAGCAGTTCTTC | CASSVSQGWNEQFF
TRBJ2-4 | - | - | TRBV28 | TGTGCCAGCAGTTCCCCGAGCAAAAACATTCAGTACTTC | CASSSPSKNIQYF
TRBJ1-1 | - | - | TRBV27 | TGTGCCAGCAGTGCCCGGAAAGGCACTGAAGCTTTCTTT | CASSARKGTEAFF
TRBJ1-5 | - | - | TRBV4-2 | TGTGCCAGCAGCCAAGATACTACCCAACAGGGATTTAGCAATCAGCCCCAGCATTTT | CASSQDTTQQGFSNQPQHF
TRBJ1-5 | - | TRBD1 | TRBV6-5 | TGTGCCAGCAGTAACTTAGACAGGGATCAGCCCCAGCATTTT | CASSNLDRDQPQHF
TRBJ1-2 | - | - | TRBV10-1 | TGCGCCAGCAGTGAGTCCTCTACCGGGGACTACACCTTC | CASSESSTGDYTF
TRBJ2-5 | - | TRBD1 | TRBV11-2 | TGTGCCAGCAGCTTAGATCAAGTCCGGACAGGGCCGCAAGAGACCCAGTACTTC | CASSLDQVRTGPQETQYF
TRBJ1-5 | - | - | TRBV28 | TGTGCCAGCACCCCCTGGAGTATTTCTAGCAATCAGCCCCAGCATTTT | CASTPWSISSNQPQHF